Listed here are 15 T cell receptor beta chains from one sample, sequenced in a study of cytomegalovirus exposure and HLA in healthy donors. PCR used 60 Vbeta primers and 13 Jbeta primers. The repertoire was sequenced with immunoSEQ multiplex PCR; TCRdb's copy has only in-frame clones and lacks some. This specimen shows under 65,000 clones; the ten leading clones hold 3.5% to 4%. The specimen was PBMCs. These receptors were obtained from a woman aged 18-29 years in good health and CMV-seronegative.

The chain carries TRBV2 and TRBJ2-7, with a possible D match to TRBD1 (7 bases). Trimming removed 7 bases from V and 3 bases from J, with 16 bases in between. This CDR3 is built from 14 residues. Germline V CDR1 and CDR2: SNHLY, FYNNEI. The CDR3 region has the DNA TGTGCCAGCATTCAGGAGGGGGCGAGCTACGAGCAGTACTTC. It yields the protein CASIQEGASYEQYF.

As to this clone: Other nucleotide sequences in the sample specify the same CDR3. V is TRBV18 and J is TRBJ1-5, with 7 bases that match TRBD1. Germline loops: CDR1 KGHSH, CDR2 LQKENI. V shed 5 bases, J shed 2 bases, and the junction held 3 bases outside the gene matches. The CDR3 is 14 amino acids. As DNA, the CDR3 is TGTGCCAGCTCATCCGGGACAGGCAATCAGCCCCAGCATTTT. Translated: CASSSGTGNQPQHF.

In DNA form, the CDR3 reads TGTGCCACCAGCAGAGATCAGGGGAACACCGGGGAGCTGTTTTTT. Its protein is CATSRDQGNTGELFF. This chain joins TRBV15 and TRBJ2-2; TRBD1 is a possible D gene (5 bases). Trimming took off 0 bases at V and 1 base at J, with 6 bases between the two ends. Germline V lookup: CDR1 LNHNV, CDR2 YYDKDF (reference sequence). This CDR3 is built from 15 residues.

The rearrangement links TRBV4-1 to TRBJ2-7; 9 bases agree with TRBD1. The CDR3 has 16 amino acids. From germline, CDR1 is MGHRA and CDR2 YSYEKL. J was trimmed by 5 bases and V by 4 bases; bases with no gene match: 12. In nucleotides, the CDR3 is TGCGCCAGCAGCCCCCTACAGACAGGGGGGGCGCACGAGCAGTACTTC. As protein: CASSPLQTGGAHEQYF.

The chain combines TRBV6-6 with TRBJ1-6, with 9 positions matching TRBD1. Per germline, CDR1 MNHNY and CDR2 SVGAGI (reference sequence). V was pared by 6 bases and J by 9 bases, with 6 bases of the junction left unmatched. The CDR3 runs 14 residues. CDR3 amino acids: CASRTGGSSSPLHF. Written as DNA, the CDR3 is TGTGCCAGCAGAACAGGGGGCTCAAGTTCACCCCTCCACTTT.

This chain links TRBV25-1 with TRBJ2-7; possibly TRBD1 for D (6 bases). Trimming pared 6 bases from V and 7 bases from J, leaving 13 bases between. The CDR3 covers 12 residues. Germline assignment: CDR1 MGHDK and CDR2 SYGVNS. CDR3: CASSDRFREQYF. The CDR3 DNA reads TGTGCCAGCAGCGACAGGTTTCGTGAGCAGTACTTC.

V usage is TRBV29-1 and J usage is TRBJ2-7; TRBD2 aligns across 7 bases. Germline loops: CDR1 SQVTM, CDR2 ANQGSEA. The CDR3 contains 12 residues. V dropped 4 bases and J dropped 6; count of bases not matched to a gene: 6. Here the CDR3 DNA reads TGCAGCGTTGTGGGGGGGAAGCGCGAGCAGTACTTC. It is translated as CSVVGGKREQYF.

The rearrangement joins TRBV5-6 to TRBJ2-7; TRBD1 matches 10 bases. CDR1 and CDR2 from the germline V gene are SGHDT and YYEEEE. Losses at the gene ends were 2 bases for V and 5 bases for J; bases not matched to a gene: 4. There are 14 residues in the CDR3. CDR3 amino acids: CASSFGTGVHEQYF. The CDR3 nucleotides are TGTGCCAGCAGCTTCGGGACAGGGGTCCACGAGCAGTACTTC. Supplemented by reference TRBV5-6 and TRBJ2-7, the full variable domain reads DAGVTQSPTHLIKTRGQQVTLRCSPKSGHDTVSWYQQALGQGPQFIFQYYEEEERQRGNFPDRFSGHQFPNYSSELNVNALLLGDSALYLCASSFGTGVHEQYFGPGTRLTVT.

V usage is TRBV7-8 and J usage is TRBJ1-2; no firm D call. Germline V CDR1 and CDR2: SGHVS, FQNEAQ. The CDR3 runs 14 residues. Between the trimmed V and J ends, which lost 5 bases and 6 bases, there was a span of 16 bases. The DNA of the CDR3 is TGTGCCAGCAGCGAATTTCAGGCCTGGGATGGCTACACCTTC. This sequence encodes CASSEFQAWDGYTF.

This chain connects TRBV30 to TRBJ2-3; TRBD1 might be the D (6 bases). CDR3 length: 15 amino acids. Germline loops: CDR1 GTSNPN, CDR2 SVGIG (reference sequence). With 3 bases removed from V and 1 base from J, the gap between germline ends came to 14 bases. CDR3 sequence reads: CAWRTGRGGTDTQYF. The CDR3 DNA reads TGTGCCTGGAGGACAGGTCGGGGCGGCACAGATACGCAGTATTTT.

The chain carries TRBV25-1 and TRBJ2-2; possibly TRBD1 for D (6 bases). The CDR3 is 15 residues long. V was shortened by 5 bases and J by 6 bases, with 16 bases between the two germline ends. CDR1 and CDR2 (germline): MGHDK, SYGVNS. The CDR3, as DNA: TGTGCCAGCAGTCCAACAGGGTTCAGGGCCGGGGAGCTGTTTTTT. Translating it yields CASSPTGFRAGELFF.

J is TRBJ1-2 and V is TRBV5-1; no firm D call. V was pared by 0 bases and J by 8 bases, with 8 bases between. The CDR3 sequence is 12 residues long. Germline V gene sequence: CDR1 SGHRS, CDR2 YFSETQ. CDR3 sequence reads: CASSLGGGGYTF. In nucleotides, the CDR3 is TGCGCCAGCAGCTTGGGAGGAGGGGGCTACACCTTC.

V and J are TRBV18 and TRBJ2-7, with no clear D. Germline loops: CDR1 KGHSH, CDR2 LQKENI. CDR3 length: 15 residues. V was shortened by 0 bases and J by 2 bases, with 11 bases between the two germline ends. As DNA, the CDR3 is TGTGCCAGCTCACCACCCACAGCTCCTCCCTACGAGCAGTACTTC. Translation: CASSPPTAPPYEQYF.

DNA for the CDR3: TGTGCCACCCAGCGGGCGACAGGGAACTCTGGAAACACCATATATTTT. Translating gives CATQRATGNSGNTIYF. The rearrangement links TRBV25-1 to TRBJ1-3; 7 positions agree with TRBD1. The germline CDR1 and CDR2 sequences are MGHDK and SYGVNS. The V gene end was trimmed by 10 bases and the J gene end by 0 bases; junction bases not matched to a gene: 12. The CDR3 is 16 amino acids.

This rearrangement joins TRBV5-1 to TRBJ1-2; D is perhaps TRBD1 (5 bases). V was pared by 1 base and J by 0 bases, with 13 bases between. CDR1 is SGHRS, CDR2 YFSETQ, per germline. CDR3 length: 16 amino acids. For the CDR3, the DNA is TGCGCCAGCAGCTTGACGACAGTGACAGCTAACTATGGCTACACCTTC. This sequence encodes CASSLTTVTANYGYTF.